Listed below are T cell receptor beta chains from one sample, sequenced in a study of blood T cell repertoires in COVID-19. Sequencing used immunoSEQ multiplex PCR; TCRdb keeps in-frame clones, though not all of them. The table records some 400,000 clones, around 87% of them present only once. The sample taken for sequencing was peripheral blood. Receptors were obtained from a woman aged 25-40 years with COVID-19, enrolled during active disease. Each CDR3 is given with its conserved first and last residue. D genes are given only for firm matches. A clone size is listed for some rows: how often the clone was seen (once, few, many), or a class if it is expanded.

v_call: TRBV7-2; clone_size: .; d_call: TRBD2; j_call: TRBJ2-7; cdr3_aa: CASSTGLAGVDEQYF; cdr3_nt: TGTGCCAGCAGCACGGGACTAGCGGGAGTCGACGAGCAGTACTTC
v_call: TRBV12-3/TRBV12-4; clone_size: .; d_call: .; j_call: TRBJ1-2; cdr3_aa: CASMIGGSYGYTF; cdr3_nt: TGTGCCAGCATGATCGGGGGAAGCTATGGCTACACCTTC
v_call: TRBV12-3/TRBV12-4; clone_size: .; d_call: .; j_call: TRBJ2-1; cdr3_aa: CASSFRNEQFF; cdr3_nt: TGTGCCAGCAGTTTCCGCAATGAGCAGTTCTTC
v_call: TRBV13; clone_size: .; d_call: .; j_call: TRBJ2-7; cdr3_aa: CASSLGWEDEQYF; cdr3_nt: TGTGCCAGCAGCTTAGGGTGGGAGGACGAGCAGTACTTC
v_call: TRBV7-8; clone_size: .; d_call: TRBD2; j_call: TRBJ2-7; cdr3_aa: CASSLDPLWRTSGNYEQYF; cdr3_nt: TGTGCCAGCAGCTTAGATCCCCTCTGGCGAACTAGCGGAAACTACGAGCAGTACTTC
v_call: TRBV15; clone_size: .; d_call: .; j_call: TRBJ2-3; cdr3_aa: CATSRDEVASDTQYF; cdr3_nt: TGTGCCACCAGCAGAGATGAGGTAGCTTCAGATACGCAGTATTTT
v_call: TRBV15; clone_size: .; d_call: .; j_call: TRBJ2-1; cdr3_aa: CATSRGPRGSSYNEQFF; cdr3_nt: TGTGCCACCAGCAGAGGGCCTCGGGGGAGCTCCTACAATGAGCAGTTCTTC
v_call: TRBV5-6; clone_size: .; d_call: .; j_call: TRBJ2-7; cdr3_aa: CASSLMGRSYEQYF; cdr3_nt: TGTGCCAGCAGCTTGATGGGCAGGTCCTACGAGCAGTACTTC
v_call: TRBV5-4; clone_size: .; d_call: TRBD2; j_call: TRBJ2-3; cdr3_aa: CASSLDPSGITDTQYF; cdr3_nt: TGTGCCAGCAGCTTGGATCCTAGCGGGATTACAGATACGCAGTATTTT
v_call: TRBV10-3; clone_size: .; d_call: .; j_call: TRBJ1-1; cdr3_aa: CAIKAGLGTEAFF; cdr3_nt: TGTGCCATCAAGGCAGGGCTGGGCACTGAAGCTTTCTTT
v_call: TRBV15; clone_size: .; d_call: .; j_call: TRBJ2-7; cdr3_aa: CATRNAAEGSYEQYF; cdr3_nt: TGTGCCACCAGAAATGCAGCGGAGGGATCCTACGAGCAGTACTTC
v_call: TRBV9; clone_size: .; d_call: TRBD2; j_call: TRBJ2-1; cdr3_aa: CASSVTHRGLAGDNEQFF; cdr3_nt: TGTGCCAGCAGCGTAACACACAGGGGACTAGCGGGAGACAATGAGCAGTTCTTC
v_call: TRBV7-9; clone_size: .; d_call: .; j_call: TRBJ2-7; cdr3_aa: CASSLERDINYEQYF; cdr3_nt: TGTGCCAGCAGCTTAGAACGCGACATCAACTACGAGCAGTACTTC
v_call: TRBV6-2/TRBV6-3; clone_size: .; d_call: .; j_call: TRBJ2-2; cdr3_aa: CASSYLQGGELFF; cdr3_nt: TGTGCCAGCAGTTACCTACAGGGCGGGGAGCTGTTTTTT
v_call: TRBV5-4; clone_size: .; d_call: .; j_call: TRBJ2-7; cdr3_aa: CASSSAGRSSYEQYF; cdr3_nt: TGTGCCAGCAGCTCCGCGGGCAGGAGCTCCTACGAGCAGTACTTC
v_call: TRBV6-5; clone_size: .; d_call: .; j_call: TRBJ2-7; cdr3_aa: CASSRGRSYEQYF; cdr3_nt: TGTGCCAGCAGCCGGGGGAGGTCCTACGAGCAGTACTTC
v_call: TRBV9; clone_size: once; d_call: .; j_call: TRBJ2-2; cdr3_aa: CASSASVGRGTGELFF; cdr3_nt: TGTGCCAGCAGCGCTAGCGTGGGAAGGGGCACCGGGGAGCTGTTTTTT
v_call: TRBV5-6; clone_size: .; d_call: .; j_call: TRBJ1-6; cdr3_aa: CASSTLGYSPLHF; cdr3_nt: TGTGCCAGCAGCACCCTCGGGTATTCACCCCTCCACTTT
v_call: TRBV27; clone_size: .; d_call: TRBD1; j_call: TRBJ2-2; cdr3_aa: CASSIQGEKTGELFF; cdr3_nt: TGTGCCAGCAGCATACAGGGGGAGAAGACCGGGGAGCTGTTTTTT
v_call: TRBV24-1; clone_size: .; d_call: .; j_call: TRBJ2-5; cdr3_aa: CATSDRRGAETQYF; cdr3_nt: TGTGCCACCAGTGATCGACGGGGGGCCGAGACCCAGTACTTC
v_call: TRBV5-1; clone_size: .; d_call: TRBD1; j_call: TRBJ2-3; cdr3_aa: CASSLADRGTDTQYF; cdr3_nt: TGCGCCAGCAGCTTGGCCGACAGGGGCACAGATACGCAGTATTTT
v_call: TRBV5-4; clone_size: .; d_call: .; j_call: TRBJ2-7; cdr3_aa: CASSPRGGSEQYF; cdr3_nt: TGTGCCAGCAGCCCCCGAGGGGGAAGCGAGCAGTACTTC
v_call: TRBV6-1; clone_size: .; d_call: .; j_call: TRBJ1-4; cdr3_aa: CASSEWDTRNEKLFF; cdr3_nt: TGTGCCAGCAGTGAATGGGACACCCGAAACGAAAAACTGTTTTTT
v_call: TRBV30; clone_size: .; d_call: TRBD1; j_call: TRBJ2-1; cdr3_aa: CAWSRDRGVYNEQFF; cdr3_nt: TGTGCCTGGAGTAGGGACAGGGGAGTTTACAATGAGCAGTTCTTC
v_call: TRBV30; clone_size: .; d_call: TRBD1; j_call: TRBJ2-3; cdr3_aa: CAWSGGDRAPDTQYF; cdr3_nt: TGTGCCTGGAGTGGAGGGGACAGGGCGCCAGATACGCAGTATTTT
v_call: TRBV6-1; clone_size: .; d_call: TRBD2; j_call: TRBJ2-3; cdr3_aa: CASSEGTSGRVLSTDTQYF; cdr3_nt: TGTGCCAGCAGTGAGGGGACTAGCGGGAGGGTCCTGAGCACAGATACGCAGTATTTT
v_call: TRBV30; clone_size: .; d_call: .; j_call: TRBJ2-5; cdr3_aa: CASEGRGALATQYF; cdr3_nt: TGTGCCTCCGAGGGGCGGGGCGCTTTGGCGACCCAGTACTTC
v_call: TRBV6-5; clone_size: .; d_call: .; j_call: TRBJ2-5; cdr3_aa: CASSSTGVSQETQYF; cdr3_nt: TGTGCCAGCAGTTCGACAGGTGTCAGCCAAGAGACCCAGTACTTC
v_call: TRBV4-3; clone_size: .; d_call: TRBD2; j_call: TRBJ2-2; cdr3_aa: CASSQEGGSGSFTGELFF; cdr3_nt: TGCGCCAGCAGCCAAGAAGGCGGTAGCGGGAGTTTCACCGGGGAGCTGTTTTTT
v_call: TRBV28; clone_size: .; d_call: TRBD1; j_call: TRBJ2-5; cdr3_aa: CASSLFNRGRLQETQYF; cdr3_nt: TGTGCCAGCAGTTTATTTAACAGGGGAAGACTTCAAGAGACCCAGTACTTC
v_call: TRBV19; clone_size: .; d_call: .; j_call: TRBJ2-2; cdr3_aa: CASSIGRRGYAGELFF; cdr3_nt: TGTGCCAGTAGTATCGGGCGAAGGGGGTACGCCGGGGAGCTGTTTTTT
v_call: TRBV27; clone_size: .; d_call: .; j_call: TRBJ2-7; cdr3_aa: CASSFSGENEQYF; cdr3_nt: TGTGCCAGCAGTTTTTCGGGGGAGAACGAGCAGTACTTC
v_call: TRBV7-6; clone_size: .; d_call: .; j_call: TRBJ1-1; cdr3_aa: CASSRGGSKGTEAFF; cdr3_nt: TGTGCCAGCAGCCGAGGGGGATCCAAAGGGACTGAAGCTTTCTTT
v_call: TRBV6-2/TRBV6-3; clone_size: .; d_call: .; j_call: TRBJ1-1; cdr3_aa: CASSSRGNTEAFF; cdr3_nt: TGTGCCAGCAGTTCGCGGGGGAACACTGAAGCTTTCTTT
v_call: TRBV4-3; clone_size: .; d_call: TRBD2; j_call: TRBJ2-1; cdr3_aa: CASRQMGLEYNEQFF; cdr3_nt: TGCGCCAGCAGACAAATGGGACTAGAATACAATGAGCAGTTCTTC
v_call: TRBV12-5; clone_size: .; d_call: .; j_call: TRBJ2-3; cdr3_aa: CASGPGQTARTDTQYF; cdr3_nt: TGTGCTAGTGGACCGGGACAAACGGCCCGCACAGATACGCAGTATTTT
v_call: TRBV28; clone_size: .; d_call: TRBD2; j_call: TRBJ2-7; cdr3_aa: CASTTRLAGLSYEQYF; cdr3_nt: TGTGCCAGCACCACCCGCCTAGCGGGCCTCTCCTACGAGCAGTACTTC
v_call: TRBV6-5; clone_size: few; d_call: .; j_call: TRBJ2-7; cdr3_aa: CASSPGPDRPRQYF; cdr3_nt: TGTGCCAGCAGTCCCGGCCCAGACAGGCCTCGCCAGTACTTC
v_call: TRBV30; clone_size: .; d_call: .; j_call: TRBJ2-7; cdr3_aa: CAWSSSDRFAYEQYF; cdr3_nt: TGTGCCTGGAGTTCCTCAGACAGGTTTGCCTACGAGCAGTACTTC
v_call: TRBV6-5; clone_size: .; d_call: TRBD2; j_call: TRBJ2-1; cdr3_aa: CASNQREGRYNEQFF; cdr3_nt: TGTGCCAGCAATCAGCGGGAGGGCCGCTACAATGAGCAGTTCTTC
v_call: TRBV30; clone_size: once; d_call: .; j_call: TRBJ1-2; cdr3_aa: CAWRRPGGIGYTF; cdr3_nt: TGTGCCTGGAGACGCCCCGGGGGAATCGGCTACACCTTC
v_call: TRBV11-2; clone_size: .; d_call: .; j_call: TRBJ2-1; cdr3_aa: CASSLGNGLEQFF; cdr3_nt: TGTGCCAGCAGCTTAGGGAACGGACTTGAGCAGTTCTTC
v_call: TRBV7-9; clone_size: few; d_call: TRBD1; j_call: TRBJ2-1; cdr3_aa: CASSPPGDRMGNDEQFF; cdr3_nt: TGTGCCAGCAGCCCCCCGGGGGACAGGATGGGTAACGATGAGCAGTTCTTC
v_call: TRBV7-9; clone_size: .; d_call: TRBD1; j_call: TRBJ1-1; cdr3_aa: CASSVYRGNTEAFF; cdr3_nt: TGTGCCAGCAGCGTTTACAGGGGAAACACTGAAGCTTTCTTT
v_call: TRBV9; clone_size: .; d_call: .; j_call: TRBJ1-2; cdr3_aa: CASSVANSPYGYTF; cdr3_nt: TGTGCCAGCAGCGTAGCTAACAGCCCCTATGGCTACACCTTC
v_call: TRBV25-1; clone_size: .; d_call: .; j_call: TRBJ2-1; cdr3_aa: CASSEDPSSYNEQFF; cdr3_nt: TGTGCCAGCAGTGAAGATCCTAGCTCCTACAATGAGCAGTTCTTC
v_call: TRBV6-5; clone_size: .; d_call: .; j_call: TRBJ1-2; cdr3_aa: CASSFRANYGYTF; cdr3_nt: TGTGCCAGCAGTTTCCGAGCTAACTATGGCTACACCTTC
v_call: TRBV11-1; clone_size: .; d_call: .; j_call: TRBJ2-3; cdr3_aa: CASSLEADRTDTQYF; cdr3_nt: TGTGCCAGCAGCTTAGAAGCGGACCGCACAGATACGCAGTATTTT